The rows below give T cell receptor beta chains drawn from one sample of a study of STAT5B mutations in CD4+ large granular lymphocyte leukemia. Assay: immunoSEQ multiplex PCR; the TCRdb copy retains only in-frame clones and omits some. Among about 34,000 clones listed, 69% were seen once. Sequenced material: CD4+ T cells from blood buffy coats. The receptors originated from a human donor in good health. The CDR3 runs from the conserved cysteine through the conserved F or W. The order of the fields is D gene, V gene, J gene, clone size, CDR3 DNA, CDR3 protein. The D gene is left open where the match is weak. Size tells how often a clone was seen (once, few, many) or the class of an expanded clone, and some rows leave it out.

d_gene: TRBD1; v_gene: TRBV4-2; j_gene: TRBJ2-7; abundance: .; CDR3nt: TGTGCCAGCAGCCAAGAAAGTGACAGGGCCTACGAGCAGTACTTC; CDR3aa: CASSQESDRAYEQYF
d_gene: TRBD2; v_gene: TRBV7-9; j_gene: TRBJ2-7; abundance: once; CDR3nt: TGTGCCAGCACCCCAGGGGAGCGGGGGCGGGAGCAGTACTTC; CDR3aa: CASTPGERGREQYF
d_gene: TRBD1; v_gene: TRBV13; j_gene: TRBJ2-5; abundance: .; CDR3nt: TGTGCCAGCAGCCAACAGCCTGACAGGGTTGAGACCCAGTACTTC; CDR3aa: CASSQQPDRVETQYF
d_gene: TRBD2; v_gene: TRBV4-1; j_gene: TRBJ2-3; abundance: .; CDR3nt: TGCGCCAGCAGCCAAGAAGTTAGCGGGAGCACAGATACGCAGTATTTT; CDR3aa: CASSQEVSGSTDTQYF
d_gene: .; v_gene: TRBV5-6; j_gene: TRBJ1-2; abundance: .; CDR3nt: TGTGCCAGCAGCTTGGGCCAGGGAATAGGTGGCTACACCTTC; CDR3aa: CASSLGQGIGGYTF
d_gene: .; v_gene: TRBV7-2; j_gene: TRBJ1-2; abundance: .; CDR3nt: TGTGCCAGCAGCTTAATGAGGGATGGCTACACCTTC; CDR3aa: CASSLMRDGYTF
d_gene: TRBD2; v_gene: TRBV5-1; j_gene: TRBJ2-3; abundance: .; CDR3nt: TGCGCCAGCAGTTTTGGACTAGCGGGGGGAAAGGGAGATACGCAGTATTTT; CDR3aa: CASSFGLAGGKGDTQYF
d_gene: .; v_gene: TRBV18; j_gene: TRBJ1-5; abundance: few; CDR3nt: TGTGCCAGCTCACGGTCACAGGAGGTACGGCCCCAGCATTTT; CDR3aa: CASSRSQEVRPQHF
d_gene: .; v_gene: TRBV5-4; j_gene: TRBJ2-1; abundance: .; CDR3nt: TGTGCCAGCAGCCCCGCAGGGGGGAATGAGCAGTTCTTC; CDR3aa: CASSPAGGNEQFF
d_gene: TRBD1; v_gene: TRBV5-1; j_gene: TRBJ1-6; abundance: .; CDR3nt: TGCGCCAGCAGCGCCCGGACAGGGCAGAATTCACCCCTCCATTTT; CDR3aa: CASSARTGQNSPLHF
d_gene: .; v_gene: TRBV5-4; j_gene: TRBJ1-1; abundance: few; CDR3nt: TGTGCCAGCAGCTCTACGGCAGGGGCCAGAGGAGCTTTCTTT; CDR3aa: CASSSTAGARGAFF
d_gene: .; v_gene: TRBV4-3; j_gene: TRBJ1-2; abundance: .; CDR3nt: TGCGCCAGCAGCCTATATGCCGGCGAAAGGACGGGCAAGATCTATGGCTACACCTTC; CDR3aa: CASSLYAGERTGKIYGYTF
d_gene: .; v_gene: TRBV5-1; j_gene: TRBJ2-1; abundance: .; CDR3nt: TGCGCCTCCCTGGAGGGTAGTGCGACCTACAATGAGCAGTTCTTC; CDR3aa: CASLEGSATYNEQFF
d_gene: TRBD1; v_gene: TRBV10-3; j_gene: TRBJ1-2; abundance: .; CDR3nt: TGTGCCATCAATCCGGGACAGGGGACGGCTAACTATGGCTACACCTTC; CDR3aa: CAINPGQGTANYGYTF
d_gene: .; v_gene: TRBV5-5; j_gene: TRBJ1-1; abundance: .; CDR3nt: TGTGCCAGCAGCTTTTTCTTAGGCGCAGGGAACACTGAAGCTTTCTTT; CDR3aa: CASSFFLGAGNTEAFF
d_gene: TRBD2; v_gene: TRBV30; j_gene: TRBJ2-3; abundance: once; CDR3nt: TGTGCCTGGAGTGTCGGCGGGGGGGCCTGGGATACGCAGTATTTT; CDR3aa: CAWSVGGGAWDTQYF
d_gene: TRBD2; v_gene: TRBV6-4; j_gene: TRBJ2-1; abundance: .; CDR3nt: TGTGCCAGCAGTTCCTCCAGCGGGGGACTAGGTGAGCAGTTCTTC; CDR3aa: CASSSSSGGLGEQFF
d_gene: .; v_gene: TRBV7-2; j_gene: TRBJ1-5; abundance: .; CDR3nt: TGTGCCAGCAGCCCCGGACTCGCGGACAATCAGCCCCAGCATTTT; CDR3aa: CASSPGLADNQPQHF
d_gene: .; v_gene: TRBV19; j_gene: TRBJ2-1; abundance: .; CDR3nt: TGTGCCTCCAGCCTTGGGGACTCCTACAATGAGCAGTTCTTC; CDR3aa: CASSLGDSYNEQFF
d_gene: .; v_gene: TRBV18; j_gene: TRBJ1-2; abundance: few; CDR3nt: TGTGCCAGCTCACCAAACGACCAGGGGCAAGGCTACACCTTC; CDR3aa: CASSPNDQGQGYTF
d_gene: TRBD2; v_gene: TRBV25-1; j_gene: TRBJ2-7; abundance: .; CDR3nt: TGTGCCACCCGCGGGGGGGCGCGCGAGCAGTACTTC; CDR3aa: CATRGGAREQYF
d_gene: TRBD2; v_gene: TRBV10-1; j_gene: TRBJ2-5; abundance: few; CDR3nt: TGCGCCAGCAGTGAGTCTCGACTAGCGGGTTTTCAAGAGACCCAGTACTTC; CDR3aa: CASSESRLAGFQETQYF
d_gene: .; v_gene: TRBV6-5; j_gene: TRBJ1-1; abundance: few; CDR3nt: TGTGCCAGCAGTTACGACGGACTTACGAACACTGAAGCTTTCTTT; CDR3aa: CASSYDGLTNTEAFF
d_gene: TRBD1; v_gene: TRBV6-6; j_gene: TRBJ1-2; abundance: .; CDR3nt: TGTGCCAGCAGTTTACTACGGGACAGGGCTGGCTACACCTTC; CDR3aa: CASSLLRDRAGYTF
d_gene: .; v_gene: TRBV4-1; j_gene: TRBJ2-5; abundance: .; CDR3nt: TGCGCCAGCTCTTACACTTGGGGGCTCGGTGAGACCCAGTACTTC; CDR3aa: CASSYTWGLGETQYF
d_gene: TRBD2; v_gene: TRBV7-9; j_gene: TRBJ2-7; abundance: .; CDR3nt: TGTGCCAGCAGTTTACCGCGGGGGGGCACATCCTACGAGCAGTACTTC; CDR3aa: CASSLPRGGTSYEQYF
d_gene: .; v_gene: TRBV7-2; j_gene: TRBJ1-2; abundance: .; CDR3nt: TGTGCCAGCAGCCGCGGACAGAACTATGGCTACACCTTC; CDR3aa: CASSRGQNYGYTF
d_gene: .; v_gene: TRBV25-1; j_gene: TRBJ2-7; abundance: .; CDR3nt: TGTGCCAGCACCCGAGGGGAGGGACACTCCTACGAGCAGTACTTC; CDR3aa: CASTRGEGHSYEQYF
d_gene: TRBD1; v_gene: TRBV30; j_gene: TRBJ1-3; abundance: few; CDR3nt: TGTGCCTGGAGTCATTCAGGGACAGGGGGTGGAAACACCATATATTTT; CDR3aa: CAWSHSGTGGGNTIYF
d_gene: TRBD2; v_gene: TRBV18; j_gene: TRBJ2-1; abundance: .; CDR3nt: TGTGCCAGCTCACCAAACGGACTAGCGGGGGTCAATGAGCAGTTCTTC; CDR3aa: CASSPNGLAGVNEQFF
d_gene: .; v_gene: TRBV6-5; j_gene: TRBJ2-7; abundance: once; CDR3nt: TGTGCCAGCAGTGCAGGGGTTCCCTACGAGCAGTACTTC; CDR3aa: CASSAGVPYEQYF